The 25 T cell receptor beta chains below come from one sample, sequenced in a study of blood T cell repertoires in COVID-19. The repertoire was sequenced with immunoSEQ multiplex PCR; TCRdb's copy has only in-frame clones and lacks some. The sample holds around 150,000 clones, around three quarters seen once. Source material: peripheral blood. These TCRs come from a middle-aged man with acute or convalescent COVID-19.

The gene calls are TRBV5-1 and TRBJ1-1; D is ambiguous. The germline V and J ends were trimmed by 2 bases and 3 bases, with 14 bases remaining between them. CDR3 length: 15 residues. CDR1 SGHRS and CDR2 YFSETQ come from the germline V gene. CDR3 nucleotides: TGCGCCAGCAGCTTAGGTGGTATCGGGGACACTGAAGCTTTCTTT. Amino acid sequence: CASSLGGIGDTEAFF.

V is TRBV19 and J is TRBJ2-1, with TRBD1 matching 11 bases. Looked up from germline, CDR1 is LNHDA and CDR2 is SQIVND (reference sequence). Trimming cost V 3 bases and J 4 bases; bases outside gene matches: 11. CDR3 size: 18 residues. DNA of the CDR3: TGTGCCAGTAGTATCGATTCCGGGACAGGGGGATCATACAATGAGCAGTTCTTC. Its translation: CASSIDSGTGGSYNEQFF.

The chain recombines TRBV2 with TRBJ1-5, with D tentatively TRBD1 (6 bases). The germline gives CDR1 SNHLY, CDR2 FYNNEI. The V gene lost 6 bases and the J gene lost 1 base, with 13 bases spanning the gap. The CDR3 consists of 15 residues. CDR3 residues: CASRGRRGSNQPQHF. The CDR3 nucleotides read TGTGCCAGCAGGGGGAGAAGGGGGAGCAATCAGCCCCAGCATTTT.

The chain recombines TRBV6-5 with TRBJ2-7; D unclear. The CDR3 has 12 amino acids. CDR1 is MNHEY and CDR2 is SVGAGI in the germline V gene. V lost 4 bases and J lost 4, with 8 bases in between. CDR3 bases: TGTGCCAGCAGTTCCTCCCGTTACGAGCAGTACGTC. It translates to CASSSSRYEQYV.

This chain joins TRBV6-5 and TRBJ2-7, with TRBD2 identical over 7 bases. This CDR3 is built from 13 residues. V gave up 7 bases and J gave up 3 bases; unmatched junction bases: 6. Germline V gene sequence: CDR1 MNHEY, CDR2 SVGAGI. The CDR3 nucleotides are TGTGCCAGCAAATCGGGAGGAAGCTACGAGCAGTACTTC. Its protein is CASKSGGSYEQYF.

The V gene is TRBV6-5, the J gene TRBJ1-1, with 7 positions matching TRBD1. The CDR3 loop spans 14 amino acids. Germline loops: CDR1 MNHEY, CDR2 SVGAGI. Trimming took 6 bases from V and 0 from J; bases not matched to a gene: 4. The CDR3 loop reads CASSRGVMNTEAFF. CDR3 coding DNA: TGTGCCAGCAGCAGGGGGGTCATGAACACTGAAGCTTTCTTT.

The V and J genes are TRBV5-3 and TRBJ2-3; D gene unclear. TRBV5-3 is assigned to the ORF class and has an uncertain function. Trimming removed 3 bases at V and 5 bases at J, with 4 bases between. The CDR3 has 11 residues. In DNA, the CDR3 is TGTGCCAGAAGCTCGGGAGATACGCAGTATTTT. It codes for CARSSGDTQYF.

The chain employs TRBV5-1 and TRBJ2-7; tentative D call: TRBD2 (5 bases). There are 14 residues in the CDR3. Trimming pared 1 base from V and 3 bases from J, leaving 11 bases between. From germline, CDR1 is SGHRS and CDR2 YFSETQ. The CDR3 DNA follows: TGCGCCAGCAGCTTGACTATCGGGATCTACGAGCAGTACTTC. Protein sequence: CASSLTIGIYEQYF.

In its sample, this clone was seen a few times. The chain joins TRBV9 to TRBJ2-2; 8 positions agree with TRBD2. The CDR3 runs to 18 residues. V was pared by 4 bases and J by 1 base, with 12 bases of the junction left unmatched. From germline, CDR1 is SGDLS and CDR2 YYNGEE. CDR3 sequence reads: CASSRGRVAGLNTGELFF. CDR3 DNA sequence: TGTGCCAGCAGCCGAGGGCGGGTAGCGGGGCTGAACACCGGGGAGCTGTTTTTT.

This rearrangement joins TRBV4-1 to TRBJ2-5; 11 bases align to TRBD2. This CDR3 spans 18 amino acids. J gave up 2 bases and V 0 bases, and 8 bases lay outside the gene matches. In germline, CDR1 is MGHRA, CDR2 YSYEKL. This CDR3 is CASSQDSSSGGRQETQYF. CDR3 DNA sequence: TGCGCCAGCAGCCAAGATTCATCTAGCGGGGGGCGACAAGAGACCCAGTACTTC.

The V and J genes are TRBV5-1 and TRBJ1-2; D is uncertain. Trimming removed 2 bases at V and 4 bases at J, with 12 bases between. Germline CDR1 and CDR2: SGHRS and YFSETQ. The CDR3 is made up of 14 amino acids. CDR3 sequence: CASSLRTDTYGYTF. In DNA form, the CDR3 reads TGCGCCAGCAGCTTAAGAACAGACACCTATGGCTACACCTTC.

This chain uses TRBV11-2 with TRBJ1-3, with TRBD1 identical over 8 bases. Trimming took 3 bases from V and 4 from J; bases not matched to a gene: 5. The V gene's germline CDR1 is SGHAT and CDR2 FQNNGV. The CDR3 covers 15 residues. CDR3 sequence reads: CASSFQGALGNTIYF. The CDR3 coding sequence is TGTGCCAGCAGCTTTCAGGGGGCGCTCGGAAACACCATATATTTT.

This CDR3 is CATSIRQTDTQYF. The CDR3 bases are TGTGCCACCAGCATTAGACAGACAGATACGCAGTATTTT. The chain is built from TRBV15 and TRBJ2-3; tentative D call: TRBD1 (5 bases). Deletions cut 4 bases from V and 3 bases from J, with 8 bases between. The CDR3 has 13 residues. Germline assignment: CDR1 LNHNV and CDR2 YYDKDF (reference sequence).

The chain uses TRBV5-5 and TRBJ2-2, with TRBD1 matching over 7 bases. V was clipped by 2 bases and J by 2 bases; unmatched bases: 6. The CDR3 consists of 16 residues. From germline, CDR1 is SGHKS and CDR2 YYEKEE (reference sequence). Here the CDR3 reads CASSFLPGGNTGELFF. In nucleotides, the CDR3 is TGTGCCAGCAGCTTTTTGCCAGGGGGAAACACCGGGGAGCTGTTTTTT.

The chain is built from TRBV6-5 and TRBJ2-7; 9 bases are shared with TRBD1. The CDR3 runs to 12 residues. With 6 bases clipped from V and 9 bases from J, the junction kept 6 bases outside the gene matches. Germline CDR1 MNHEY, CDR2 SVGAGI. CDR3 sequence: CASSAGTGLQYF. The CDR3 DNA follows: TGTGCCAGCAGCGCCGGGACAGGGCTGCAGTACTTC.

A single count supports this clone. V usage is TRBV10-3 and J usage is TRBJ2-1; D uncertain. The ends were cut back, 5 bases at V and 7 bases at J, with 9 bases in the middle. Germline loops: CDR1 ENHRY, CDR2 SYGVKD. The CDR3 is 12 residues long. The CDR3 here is CAISPQINEQFF. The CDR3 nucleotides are TGTGCCATCAGTCCTCAGATTAATGAGCAGTTCTTC.

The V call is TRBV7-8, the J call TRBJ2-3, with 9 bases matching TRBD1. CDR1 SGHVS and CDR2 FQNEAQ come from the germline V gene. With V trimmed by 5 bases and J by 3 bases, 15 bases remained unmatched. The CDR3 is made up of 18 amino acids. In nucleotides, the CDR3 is TGTGCCAGCAGCCACAGGCTCCGGGACAGGGTTCGGACAGATACGCAGTATTTT. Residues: CASSHRLRDRVRTDTQYF. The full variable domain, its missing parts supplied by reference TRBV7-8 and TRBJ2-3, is GAGVSQSPRYKVAKRGQDVALRCDPISGHVSLFWYQQALGQGPEFLTYFQNEAQLDKSGLPSDRFFAERPEGSVSTLKIQRTQQEDSAVYLCASSHRLRDRVRTDTQYFGPGTRLTVL.

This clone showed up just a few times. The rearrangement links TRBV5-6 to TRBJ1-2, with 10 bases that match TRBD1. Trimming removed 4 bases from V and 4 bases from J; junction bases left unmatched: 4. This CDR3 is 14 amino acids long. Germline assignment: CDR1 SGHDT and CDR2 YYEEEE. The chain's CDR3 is CASSDGDRGYGYTF. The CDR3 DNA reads TGTGCCAGCAGCGATGGGGACAGGGGCTATGGCTACACCTTC. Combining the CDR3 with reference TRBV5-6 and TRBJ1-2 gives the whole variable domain DAGVTQSPTHLIKTRGQQVTLRCSPKSGHDTVSWYQQALGQGPQFIFQYYEEEERQRGNFPDRFSGHQFPNYSSELNVNALLLGDSALYLCASSDGDRGYGYTFGSGTRLTVV.

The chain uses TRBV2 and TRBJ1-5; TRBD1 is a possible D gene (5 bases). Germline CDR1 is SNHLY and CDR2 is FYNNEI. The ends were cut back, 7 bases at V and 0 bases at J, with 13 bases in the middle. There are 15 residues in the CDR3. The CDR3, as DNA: TGTGCCAGCAAGAAGGGGCTCTATAGCAATCAGCCCCAGCATTTT. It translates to CASKKGLYSNQPQHF.

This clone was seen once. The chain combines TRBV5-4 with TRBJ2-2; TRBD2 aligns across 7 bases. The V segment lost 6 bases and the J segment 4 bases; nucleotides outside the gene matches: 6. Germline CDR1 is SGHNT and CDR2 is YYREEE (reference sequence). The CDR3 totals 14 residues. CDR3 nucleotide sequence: TGTGCCAGCACCCTGGGGGGGGGCACCGGGGAGCTGTTTTTT. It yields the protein CASTLGGGTGELFF.

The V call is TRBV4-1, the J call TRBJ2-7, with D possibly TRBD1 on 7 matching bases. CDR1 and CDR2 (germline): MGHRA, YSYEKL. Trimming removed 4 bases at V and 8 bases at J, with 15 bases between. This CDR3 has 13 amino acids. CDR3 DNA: TGCGCCAGCAGCCGCGGGACAGATAGCAAGCAGTACGTC. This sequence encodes CASSRGTDSKQYV.

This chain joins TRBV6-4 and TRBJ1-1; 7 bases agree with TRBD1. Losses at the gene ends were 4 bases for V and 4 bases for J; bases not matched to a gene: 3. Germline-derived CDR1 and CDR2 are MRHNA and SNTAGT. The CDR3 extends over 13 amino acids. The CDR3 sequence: CASSVYRGTEAFF. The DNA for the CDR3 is TGTGCCAGCAGTGTCTACAGGGGCACTGAAGCTTTCTTT.

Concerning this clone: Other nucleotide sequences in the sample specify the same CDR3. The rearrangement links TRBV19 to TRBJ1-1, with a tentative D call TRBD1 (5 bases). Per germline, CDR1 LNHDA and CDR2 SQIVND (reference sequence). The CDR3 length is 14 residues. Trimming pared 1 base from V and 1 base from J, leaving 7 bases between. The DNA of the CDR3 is TGTGCCAGTAGTATAGGGGGCGGGAACACTGAAGCTTTCTTT. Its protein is CASSIGGGNTEAFF.

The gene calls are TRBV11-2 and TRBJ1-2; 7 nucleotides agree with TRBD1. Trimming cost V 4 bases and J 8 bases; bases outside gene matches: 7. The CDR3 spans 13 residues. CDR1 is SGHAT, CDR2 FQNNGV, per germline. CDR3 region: CASSSEGAGGYTF. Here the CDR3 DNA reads TGTGCCAGCAGCTCCGAGGGGGCAGGGGGCTACACCTTC.

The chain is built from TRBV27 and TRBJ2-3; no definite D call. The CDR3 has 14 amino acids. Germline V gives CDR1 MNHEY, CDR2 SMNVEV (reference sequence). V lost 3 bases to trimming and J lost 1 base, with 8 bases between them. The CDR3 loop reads CASSFGLGTDTQYF. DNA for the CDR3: TGTGCCAGCAGTTTTGGGCTCGGCACAGATACGCAGTATTTT.